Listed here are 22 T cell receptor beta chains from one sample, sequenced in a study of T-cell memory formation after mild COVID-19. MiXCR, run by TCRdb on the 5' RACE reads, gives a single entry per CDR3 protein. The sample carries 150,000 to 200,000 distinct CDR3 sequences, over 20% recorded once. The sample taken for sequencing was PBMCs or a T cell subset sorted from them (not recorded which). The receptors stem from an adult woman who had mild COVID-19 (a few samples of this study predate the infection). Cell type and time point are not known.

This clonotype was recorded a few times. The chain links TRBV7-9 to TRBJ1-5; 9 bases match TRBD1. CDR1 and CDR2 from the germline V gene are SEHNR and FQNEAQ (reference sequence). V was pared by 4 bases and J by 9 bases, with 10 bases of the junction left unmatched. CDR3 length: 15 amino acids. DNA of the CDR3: TGTGCCAGCAGCTGGGAGACAGGGGGAATTTTGCCCCAGCATTTT. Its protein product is CASSWETGGILPQHF.

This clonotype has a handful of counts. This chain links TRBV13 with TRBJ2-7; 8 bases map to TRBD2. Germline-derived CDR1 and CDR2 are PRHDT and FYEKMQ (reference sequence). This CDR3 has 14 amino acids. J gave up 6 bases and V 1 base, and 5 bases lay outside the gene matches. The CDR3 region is CASSLAGGPIEQYF. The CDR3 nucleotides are TGTGCCAGCAGCTTAGCGGGAGGGCCGATCGAGCAGTACTTC.

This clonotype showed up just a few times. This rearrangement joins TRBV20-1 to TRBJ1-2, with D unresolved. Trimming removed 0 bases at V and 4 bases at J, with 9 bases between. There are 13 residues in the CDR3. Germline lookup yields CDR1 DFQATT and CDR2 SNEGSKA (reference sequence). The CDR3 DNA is TGCAGTGCTAGAGATACTCCTCCCTATGGCTACACCTTC. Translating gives CSARDTPPYGYTF.

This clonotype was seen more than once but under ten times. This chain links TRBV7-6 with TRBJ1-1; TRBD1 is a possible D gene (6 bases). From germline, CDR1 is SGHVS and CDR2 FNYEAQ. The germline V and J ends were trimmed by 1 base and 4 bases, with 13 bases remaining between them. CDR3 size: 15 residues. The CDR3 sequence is CASSLGREGGTEAFF. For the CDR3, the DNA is TGTGCCAGCAGCTTAGGTCGTGAGGGGGGCACTGAAGCTTTCTTT.

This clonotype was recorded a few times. The CDR3 DNA sequence: TGTGCCACCAGCAGAGTCCTCTCTGGAAACACCATATATTTT. This codes for CATSRVLSGNTIYF. The V gene is TRBV15, the J gene TRBJ1-3; D is undetermined. The CDR3 is 14 amino acids. Germline CDR1 is LNHNV and CDR2 is YYDKDF (reference sequence). Deletions cut 1 base from V and 0 bases from J, with 4 bases between.

The CDR3 DNA follows: TGTGCCAGCAGCTCTGACGGGACAGGACTTTATGGCTACACCTTC. Amino acids: CASSSDGTGLYGYTF. The chain carries TRBV7-6 and TRBJ1-2, with 8 bases aligning to TRBD1. There are 15 residues in the CDR3. Germline lookup yields CDR1 SGHVS and CDR2 FNYEAQ. J lost 5 bases, V lost 4 bases, and 9 bases had no gene match.

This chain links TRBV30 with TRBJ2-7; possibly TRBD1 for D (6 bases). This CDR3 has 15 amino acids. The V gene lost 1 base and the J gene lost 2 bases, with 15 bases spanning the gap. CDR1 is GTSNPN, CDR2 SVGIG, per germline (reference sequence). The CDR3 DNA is TGTGCCTGGAGTGCGTCCAGGGGTACCCCCTACGAGCAGTACTTC. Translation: CAWSASRGTPYEQYF.

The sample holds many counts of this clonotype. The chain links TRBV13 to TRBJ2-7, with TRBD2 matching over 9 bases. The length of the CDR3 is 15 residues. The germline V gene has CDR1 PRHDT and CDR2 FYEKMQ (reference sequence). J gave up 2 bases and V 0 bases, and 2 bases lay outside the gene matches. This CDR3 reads CASSLGTSGPYEQYF. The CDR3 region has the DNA TGTGCCAGCAGCTTAGGGACTAGCGGTCCCTACGAGCAGTACTTC.

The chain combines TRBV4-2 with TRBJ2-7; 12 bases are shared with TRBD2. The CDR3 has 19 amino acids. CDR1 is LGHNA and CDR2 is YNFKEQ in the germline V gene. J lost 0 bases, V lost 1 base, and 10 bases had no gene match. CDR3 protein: CASSQVGRLAGESSYEQYF. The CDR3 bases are TGTGCCAGCAGCCAAGTCGGGCGACTAGCGGGGGAAAGCTCCTACGAGCAGTACTTC.

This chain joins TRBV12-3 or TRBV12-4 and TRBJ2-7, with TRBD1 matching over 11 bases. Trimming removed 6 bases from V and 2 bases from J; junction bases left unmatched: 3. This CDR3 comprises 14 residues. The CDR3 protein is CASRGQGGTYEQYF. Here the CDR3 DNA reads TGTGCCAGCAGGGGACAGGGGGGCACCTACGAGCAGTACTTC.

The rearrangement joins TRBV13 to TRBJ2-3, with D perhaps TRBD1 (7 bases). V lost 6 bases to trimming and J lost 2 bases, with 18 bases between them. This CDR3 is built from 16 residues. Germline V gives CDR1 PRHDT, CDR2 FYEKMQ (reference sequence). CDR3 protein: CASRPQGTYPTDTQYF. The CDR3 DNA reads TGTGCCAGCAGACCACAGGGGACTTACCCCACAGATACGCAGTATTTT. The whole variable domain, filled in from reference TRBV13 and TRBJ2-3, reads AAGVIQSPRHLIKEKRETATLKCYPIPRHDTVYWYQQGPGQDPQFLISFYEKMQSDKGSIPDRFSAQQFSDYHSELNMSSLELGDSALYFCASRPQGTYPTDTQYFGPGTRLTVL.

The CDR3 DNA sequence: TGTGCCAGCAGTTTAGCGACCAACTACGAGCAGTACTTC. This gives the protein CASSLATNYEQYF. J is TRBJ2-7 and V is TRBV12-3 or TRBV12-4; D is ambiguous. V was shortened by 0 bases and J by 3 bases, with 6 bases between the two germline ends. The CDR3 is 13 amino acids.

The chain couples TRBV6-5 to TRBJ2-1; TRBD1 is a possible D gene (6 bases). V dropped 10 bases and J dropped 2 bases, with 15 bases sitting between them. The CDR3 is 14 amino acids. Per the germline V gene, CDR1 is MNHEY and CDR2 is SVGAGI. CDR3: CATLDRPPYNEQFF. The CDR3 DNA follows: TGTGCCACCTTAGACAGGCCCCCCTACAATGAGCAGTTCTTC.

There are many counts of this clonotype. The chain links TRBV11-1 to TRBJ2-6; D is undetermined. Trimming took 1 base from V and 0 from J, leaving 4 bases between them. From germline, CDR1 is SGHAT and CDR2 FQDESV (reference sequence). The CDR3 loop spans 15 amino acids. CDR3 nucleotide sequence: TGTGCCAGCAGCTTAGGACTCTCTGGGGCCAACGTCCTGACTTTC. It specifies CASSLGLSGANVLTF.

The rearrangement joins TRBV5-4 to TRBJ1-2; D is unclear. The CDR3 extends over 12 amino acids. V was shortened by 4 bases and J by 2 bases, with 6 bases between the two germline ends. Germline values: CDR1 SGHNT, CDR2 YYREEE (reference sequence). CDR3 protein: CASSVTNYGYTF. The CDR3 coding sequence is TGTGCCAGCAGCGTAACCAACTATGGCTACACCTTC. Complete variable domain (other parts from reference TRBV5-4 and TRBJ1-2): ETGVTQSPTHLIKTRGQQVTLRCSSQSGHNTVSWYQQALGQGPQFIFQYYREEENGRGNFPPRFSGLQFPNYSSELNVNALELDDSALYLCASSVTNYGYTFGSGTRLTVV.

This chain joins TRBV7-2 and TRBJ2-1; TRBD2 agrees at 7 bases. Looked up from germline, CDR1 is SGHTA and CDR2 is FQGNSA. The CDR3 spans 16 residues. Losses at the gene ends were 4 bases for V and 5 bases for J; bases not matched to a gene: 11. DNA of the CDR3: TGTGCCAGCAGCTCCTCCGCGCTAGCGGACCACAATGAGCAGTTCTTC. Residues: CASSSSALADHNEQFF.

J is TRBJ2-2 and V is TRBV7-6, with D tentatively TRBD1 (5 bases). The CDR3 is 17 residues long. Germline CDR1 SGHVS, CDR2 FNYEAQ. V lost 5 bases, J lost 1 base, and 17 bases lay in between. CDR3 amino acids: CASSPTPGLENTGELFF. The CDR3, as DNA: TGTGCCAGCAGCCCGACCCCAGGGTTGGAGAACACCGGGGAGCTGTTTTTT. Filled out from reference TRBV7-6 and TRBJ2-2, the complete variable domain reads GAGVSQSPRYKVTKRGQDVALRCDPISGHVSLYWYRQALGQGPEFLTYFNYEAQQDKSGLPNDRFSAERPEGSISTLTIQRTEQRDSAMYRCASSPTPGLENTGELFFGEGSRLTVL.

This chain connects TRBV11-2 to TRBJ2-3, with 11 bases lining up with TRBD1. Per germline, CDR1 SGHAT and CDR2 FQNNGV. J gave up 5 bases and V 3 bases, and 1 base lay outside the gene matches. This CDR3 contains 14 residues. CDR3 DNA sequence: TGTGCCAGCAGCTTTGGGACAGGGGGAGATACGCAGTATTTT. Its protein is CASSFGTGGDTQYF.

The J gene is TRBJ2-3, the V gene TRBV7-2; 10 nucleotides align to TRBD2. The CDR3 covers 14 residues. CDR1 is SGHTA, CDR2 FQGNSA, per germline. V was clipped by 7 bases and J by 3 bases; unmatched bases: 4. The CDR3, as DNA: TGTGCCAGCACAGGGACTAGCGAGACAGATACGCAGTATTTT. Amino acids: CASTGTSETDTQYF.

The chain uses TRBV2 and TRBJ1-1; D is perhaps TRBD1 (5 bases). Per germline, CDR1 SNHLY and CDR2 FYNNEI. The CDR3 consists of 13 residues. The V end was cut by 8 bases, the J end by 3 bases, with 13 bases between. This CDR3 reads CASFQGADTEAFF. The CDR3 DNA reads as TGTGCCAGCTTCCAAGGGGCCGACACTGAAGCTTTCTTT. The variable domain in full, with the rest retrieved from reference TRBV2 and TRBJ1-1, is EPEVTQTPSHQVTQMGQEVILRCVPISNHLYFYWYRQILGQKVEFLVSFYNNEISEKSEIFDDQFSVERPDGSNFTLKIRSTKLEDSAMYFCASFQGADTEAFFGQGTRLTVV.

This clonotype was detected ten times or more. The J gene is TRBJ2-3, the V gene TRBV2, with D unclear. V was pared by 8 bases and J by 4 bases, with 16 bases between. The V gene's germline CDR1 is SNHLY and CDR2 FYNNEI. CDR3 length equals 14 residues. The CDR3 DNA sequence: TGTGCCAGCCTATCTAGGTTAGGCTCAGATACGCAGTATTTT. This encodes CASLSRLGSDTQYF.

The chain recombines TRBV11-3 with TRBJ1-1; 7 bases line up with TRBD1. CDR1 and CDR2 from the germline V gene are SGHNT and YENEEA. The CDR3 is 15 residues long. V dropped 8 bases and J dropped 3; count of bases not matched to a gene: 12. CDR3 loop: CASGYGQALDTEAFF. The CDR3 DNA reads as TGTGCCAGCGGCTACGGACAGGCGTTGGACACTGAAGCTTTCTTT.